These T cell receptor beta chains were read from a single sample in a study of T cells after yellow fever vaccination. TCRdb reprocessed the 5' RACE reads with MiXCR, giving one entry per CDR3 protein. Of 250,000 to 400,000 distinct CDR3 sequences in the sample, approximately 4.5% were seen once. The material was PBMCs, obtained 15 days after the yellow fever booster vaccination. Source of these receptors: a man aged 18-30 years who received the YFV17D yellow fever vaccine. CDR3s include the opening cysteine and the closing phenylalanine or tryptophan. D genes are given only for firm matches. Rows may omit the clone size; those that give it use once, few, many or a size class.

cdr3_aa	cdr3_nt	j_call	v_call	clone_size	d_call
CASSLGPERGYEQYF	TGTGCCAGCAGCTTAGGTCCCGAGCGGGGGTACGAGCAGTACTTC	TRBJ2-7	TRBV7-3	NA	TRBD2
CASSLEDYGTAGNTIYF	TGCGCCAGCAGCTTGGAGGATTACGGGACAGCTGGAAACACCATATATTTT	TRBJ1-3	TRBV5-1	NA	TRBD1
CASSQASAGGYDTEAFF	TGTGCCAGCAGCCAAGCCTCTGCAGGCGGTTATGACACTGAAGCTTTCTTT	TRBJ1-1	TRBV4-2	NA	NA
CASSFIAYEQYF	TGTGCCAGCAGTTTTATCGCCTACGAGCAGTACTTC	TRBJ2-7	TRBV12-3/TRBV12-4	many	NA
CASSTPLTNYGYTF	TGTGCCAGCAGTACCCCGCTTACTAACTATGGCTACACCTTC	TRBJ1-2	TRBV6-6	NA	NA
CSGDRGNSPLHF	TGCAGCGGGGACAGGGGGAATTCACCCCTCCACTTT	TRBJ1-6	TRBV29-1	NA	TRBD1
CSVVPGGQTQYF	TGCAGCGTTGTGCCGGGGGGGCAGACCCAGTACTTC	TRBJ2-5	TRBV29-1	few	TRBD2
CASSRAGGLYEQYF	TGTGCCAGCAGCCGAGCGGGGGGGCTATACGAGCAGTACTTC	TRBJ2-7	TRBV12-3/TRBV12-4	NA	TRBD2
CASSLVVVPYEQYF	TGTGCCAGCAGCTTAGTGGTCGTACCCTACGAGCAGTACTTC	TRBJ2-7	TRBV7-9	NA	NA
CASPKGQALFF	TGTGCCAGCCCCAAGGGACAGGCGTTGTTTTTT	TRBJ1-4	TRBV2	NA	TRBD1
CSVSVGISNQPQHF	TGCAGCGTTAGTGTCGGGATTAGCAATCAGCCCCAGCATTTT	TRBJ1-5	TRBV29-1	few	NA
CASSLPSGPTDTQYF	TGTGCCAGCAGCTTACCTAGTGGGCCCACAGATACGCAGTATTTT	TRBJ2-3	TRBV11-1	few	NA
CATAVDSGYYGYTF	TGTGCCACCGCGGTTGACTCAGGGTACTATGGCTACACCTTC	TRBJ1-2	TRBV19	many	NA
CASSRNGGQVTGELFF	TGTGCCAGCAGCCGAAACGGGGGGCAGGTCACCGGGGAGCTGTTTTTT	TRBJ2-2	TRBV7-2	few	NA
CASSPQDGYNEQFF	TGTGCCAGCAGCCCCCAGGACGGGTACAATGAGCAGTTCTTC	TRBJ2-1	TRBV7-2	many	NA
CSARPGGGNQPQHF	TGCAGTGCTAGACCCGGGGGCGGCAATCAGCCCCAGCATTTT	TRBJ1-5	TRBV20-1	NA	NA
CSARKGAGPPGETQYF	TGCAGTGCTAGGAAAGGGGCGGGGCCGCCGGGAGAGACCCAGTACTTC	TRBJ2-5	TRBV20-1	few	NA
CASTARGLTQETQYF	TGTGCCAGCACCGCCCGGGGACTAACCCAAGAGACCCAGTACTTC	TRBJ2-5	TRBV6-5	few	TRBD2
CASRPPGGGPDTQYF	TGTGCCAGCCGACCCCCCGGCGGGGGGCCAGATACGCAGTATTTT	TRBJ2-3	TRBV7-2	NA	TRBD2
CASSPPGQGRYGELFF	TGCGCCAGCAGCCCACCGGGACAGGGGAGGTACGGGGAGCTGTTTTTT	TRBJ2-2	TRBV5-1	NA	TRBD1
CASSQVPLGAKTLFF	TGTGCCAGCAGCCAAGTCCCACTAGGGGCTAAGACGCTGTTTTTT	TRBJ2-2	TRBV4-2	many	NA
CASSAPREGHYGYTF	TGTGCCAGCAGTGCCCCCAGGGAAGGTCACTATGGCTACACCTTC	TRBJ1-2	TRBV12-3/TRBV12-4	few	NA
CASSPWGSGASDTQYF	TGTGCCAGCAGCCCTTGGGGTAGCGGGGCCTCAGATACGCAGTATTTT	TRBJ2-3	TRBV12-3/TRBV12-4	many	TRBD2
CASTPRTSGGNEQFF	TGTGCCAGCACTCCCCGGACTAGCGGGGGTAATGAGCAGTTCTTC	TRBJ2-1	TRBV2	NA	TRBD2
CASRPGPFLEQYF	TGTGCCAGCAGACCGGGACCCTTCCTTGAGCAGTACTTC	TRBJ2-7	TRBV6-6	many	NA
CSARDQNRVETQYF	TGCAGTGCTAGAGATCAAAACAGGGTGGAGACCCAGTACTTC	TRBJ2-5	TRBV20-1	NA	NA
CARSTAPSRLTETQYF	TGTGCCAGAAGCACGGCCCCATCCCGACTAACGGAGACCCAGTACTTC	TRBJ2-5	TRBV5-3	NA	NA
CASSMSKSTDTQYF	TGCGCCAGCAGCATGTCCAAGAGCACAGATACGCAGTATTTT	TRBJ2-3	TRBV4-3	many	NA